This T cell receptor (beta chain) stems from a study of shared clonotypes between healthy human individuals. General study findings and limits: A handful of donors showed sharing of 4.5% to 5% of naive CD4 clonotypes.

TCRdb's copy holds only in-frame clones and misses some; the assay was immunoSEQ multiplex PCR. The sample yields some 1,100,000 clones, 75% to 80% seen once. In regard to this clone: Antigen unknown.

V shed 2 bases and J shed 1 base, with 12 bases lying between them. This CDR3 has 16 amino acids. Germline V gene data show CDR1 as MGHDK and CDR2 as SYGVNS. All donors were healthy HIV-negative adults lacking recent acute infections or vaccinations. Sequencing was performed on memory CD4+ T cells from PBMCs. This sample's subset: CD45RA-negative fraction. The sequence was obtained from a man aged 18 to 35 in good health. Some clones in this sample may be carry-over from other donors' samples. The chain combines TRBV25-1 with TRBJ1-5, with D tentatively TRBD1 (6 bases). In DNA form, the CDR3 reads TGTGCCAGCAGTGAAGGGGGGCAGGGGAGCAATCAGCCCCAGCATTTT. Protein: CASSEGGQGSNQPQHF.